This TCR beta chain was observed in a study of Ad26.COV2.S vaccination and SARS-CoV-2 variants. Overall study results and limits: From the TCR breadth and depth analyses, total T cell responses may have been underestimated.

The length of the CDR3 is 11 residues. Deletions cut 5 bases from V and 3 bases from J, with 5 bases between. Germline-derived CDR1 and CDR2 are MNHEY and SVGAGI. With regard to this clone: Its antigen is not identified.

Treatment given: approximately 18 received Ad26.COV2.S at low or high dose, single or two shots; 5 received placebo; per-sample allocation not given. Repertoires come from day 63 after the first vaccine or placebo injection. Here immunoSEQ multiplex PCR was the method, and the copy in TCRdb shows in-frame clones only, minus some. The sample consists of 380,000 or so clones, about nine tenths of them appearing once. This specimen consisted of peripheral blood, obtained in a trial of Ad26.COV2.S vaccine versus placebo. The clonotype originates from a person aged 18 to 59 who received the Ad26.COV2.S COVID-19 vaccine or a placebo. The chain is built from TRBV6-5 and TRBJ2-7; D is undetermined. CDR3 residues: CASSNHYEQYF. The CDR3 DNA is TGTGCCAGCAGTAACCACTACGAGCAGTACTTC.